This T cell receptor (beta chain) is drawn from a study of blood T cell repertoires in COVID-19. The germline CDR1 and CDR2 sequences are WNHNN and SYGVQD (reference sequence). The V gene lost 6 bases and the J gene lost 7 bases, with 7 bases spanning the gap. This CDR3 has 12 residues. Sequencing was performed with immunoSEQ multiplex PCR; in TCRdb, only in-frame clones are kept and a portion is missing. The sample shows roughly 100,000 clones, roughly 89% of them seen only once. The TCR sequence derives from a woman in her forties or fifties with COVID-19, enrolled during active disease. The chain has TRBV10-1 and TRBJ1-6; D gene unclear. Sequencing input: peripheral blood. The CDR3 loop reads CASRAGNSPLHF. As DNA, the CDR3 is TGCGCCAGCAGAGCGGGAAATTCACCCCTCCACTTT.